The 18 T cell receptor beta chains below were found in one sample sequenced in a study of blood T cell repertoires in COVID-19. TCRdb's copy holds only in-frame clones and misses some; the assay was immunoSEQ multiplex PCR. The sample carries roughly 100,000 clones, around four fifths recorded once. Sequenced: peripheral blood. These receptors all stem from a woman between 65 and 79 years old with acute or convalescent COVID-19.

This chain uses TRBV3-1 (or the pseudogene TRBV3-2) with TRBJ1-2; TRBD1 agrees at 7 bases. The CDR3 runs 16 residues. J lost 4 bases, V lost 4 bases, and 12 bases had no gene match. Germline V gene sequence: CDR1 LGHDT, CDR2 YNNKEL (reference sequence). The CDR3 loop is CASSPEGGQTSYGYTF. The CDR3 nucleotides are TGTGCCAGCAGCCCGGAGGGGGGACAGACGAGCTATGGCTACACCTTC.

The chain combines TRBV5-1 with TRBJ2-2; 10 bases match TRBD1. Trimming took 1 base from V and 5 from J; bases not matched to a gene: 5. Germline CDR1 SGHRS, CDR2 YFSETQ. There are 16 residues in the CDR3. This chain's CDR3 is CASSLSGQGSTGELFF. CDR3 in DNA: TGCGCCAGCAGCTTGTCGGGACAGGGGTCTACCGGGGAGCTGTTTTTT.

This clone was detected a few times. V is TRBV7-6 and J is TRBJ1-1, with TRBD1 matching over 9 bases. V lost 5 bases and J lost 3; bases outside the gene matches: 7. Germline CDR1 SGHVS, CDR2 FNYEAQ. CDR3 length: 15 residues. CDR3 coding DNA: TGTGCCAGCAGCCCGTCACAGGGGGCCGACACTGAAGCTTTCTTT. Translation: CASSPSQGADTEAFF.

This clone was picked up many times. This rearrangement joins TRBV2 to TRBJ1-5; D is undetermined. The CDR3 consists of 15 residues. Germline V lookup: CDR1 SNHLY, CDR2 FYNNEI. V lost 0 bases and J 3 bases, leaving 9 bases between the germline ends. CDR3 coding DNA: TGTGCCAGCAGTGAAGCGCTCGGTATCAATCAGCCCCAGCATTTT. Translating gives CASSEALGINQPQHF. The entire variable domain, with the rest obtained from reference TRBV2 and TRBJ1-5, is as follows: EPEVTQTPSHQVTQMGQEVILRCVPISNHLYFYWYRQILGQKVEFLVSFYNNEISEKSEIFDDQFSVERPDGSNFTLKIRSTKLEDSAMYFCASSEALGINQPQHFGDGTRLSIL.

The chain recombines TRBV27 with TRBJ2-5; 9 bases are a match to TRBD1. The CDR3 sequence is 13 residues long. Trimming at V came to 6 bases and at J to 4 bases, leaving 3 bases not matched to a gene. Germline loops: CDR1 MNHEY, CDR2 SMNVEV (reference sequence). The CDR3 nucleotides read TGTGCCAGCAGGGGGACAGGGTTAGAGACCCAGTACTTC. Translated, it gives CASRGTGLETQYF.

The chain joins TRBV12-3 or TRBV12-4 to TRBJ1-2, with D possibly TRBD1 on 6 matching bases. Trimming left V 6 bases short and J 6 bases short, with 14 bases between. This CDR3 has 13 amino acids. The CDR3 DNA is TGTGCCAGCAGCTCTCTAAGGGGGAATGGCTACACCTTC. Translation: CASSSLRGNGYTF.

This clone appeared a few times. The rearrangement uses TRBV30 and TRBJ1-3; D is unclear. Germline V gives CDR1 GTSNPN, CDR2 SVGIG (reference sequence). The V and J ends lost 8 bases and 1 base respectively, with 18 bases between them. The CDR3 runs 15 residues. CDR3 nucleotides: TGTGCCCAAACCACCCCAACAGAGTCTGGAAACACCATATATTTT. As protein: CAQTTPTESGNTIYF.

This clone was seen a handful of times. CDR3: CASSFTGGTNQPQHF. The DNA of the CDR3 is TGTGCCAGCAGTTTCACAGGGGGTACCAATCAGCCCCAGCATTTT. The gene calls are TRBV28 and TRBJ1-5; the match to TRBD1 covers 8 bases. Germline values: CDR1 MDHEN, CDR2 SYDVKM. The CDR3 covers 15 residues. The J segment lost 3 bases and the V segment lost 3 bases, leaving 4 bases of the junction unmatched.

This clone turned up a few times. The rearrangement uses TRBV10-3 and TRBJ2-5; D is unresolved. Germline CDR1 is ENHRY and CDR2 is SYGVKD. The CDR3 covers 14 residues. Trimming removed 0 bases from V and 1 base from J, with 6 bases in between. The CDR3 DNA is TGTGCCATCAGTGAGTCGTGGGCCCAAGAGACCCAGTACTTC. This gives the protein CAISESWAQETQYF.

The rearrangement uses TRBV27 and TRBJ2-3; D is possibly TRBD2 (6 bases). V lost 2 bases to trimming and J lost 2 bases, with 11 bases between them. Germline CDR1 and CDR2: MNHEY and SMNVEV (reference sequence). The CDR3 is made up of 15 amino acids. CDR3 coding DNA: TGTGCCAGCAGTTTAGGGGTAGCGGTCACAGATACGCAGTATTTT. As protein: CASSLGVAVTDTQYF.

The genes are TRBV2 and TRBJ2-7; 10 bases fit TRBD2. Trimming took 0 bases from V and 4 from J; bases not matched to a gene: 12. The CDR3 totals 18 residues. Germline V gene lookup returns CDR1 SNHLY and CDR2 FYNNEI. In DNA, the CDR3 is TGTGCCAGCAGTGAAGCGCTTCTGGGAGCGGGGGGGCAGTACGAGCAGTACTTC. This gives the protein CASSEALLGAGGQYEQYF. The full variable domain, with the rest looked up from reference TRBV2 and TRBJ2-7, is EPEVTQTPSHQVTQMGQEVILRCVPISNHLYFYWYRQILGQKVEFLVSFYNNEISEKSEIFDDQFSVERPDGSNFTLKIRSTKLEDSAMYFCASSEALLGAGGQYEQYFGPGTRLTVT.

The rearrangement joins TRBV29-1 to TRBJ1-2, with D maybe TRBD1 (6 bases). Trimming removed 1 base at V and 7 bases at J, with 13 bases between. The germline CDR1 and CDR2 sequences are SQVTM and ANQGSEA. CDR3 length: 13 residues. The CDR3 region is CSVEVSRGGGYTF. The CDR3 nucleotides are TGCAGCGTTGAAGTATCCAGGGGTGGTGGCTACACCTTC.

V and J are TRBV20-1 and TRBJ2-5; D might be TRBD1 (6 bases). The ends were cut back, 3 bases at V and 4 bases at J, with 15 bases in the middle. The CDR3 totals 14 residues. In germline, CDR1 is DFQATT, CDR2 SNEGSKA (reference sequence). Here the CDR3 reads CSASLPGVGETQYF. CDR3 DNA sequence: TGCAGTGCTAGTCTTCCAGGGGTTGGAGAGACCCAGTACTTC.

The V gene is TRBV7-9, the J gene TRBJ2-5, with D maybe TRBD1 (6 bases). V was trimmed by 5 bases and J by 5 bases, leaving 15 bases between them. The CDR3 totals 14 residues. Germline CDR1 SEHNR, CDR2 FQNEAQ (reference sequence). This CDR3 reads CASSPGWGHETQYF. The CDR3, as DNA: TGTGCCAGCAGCCCCGGCTGGGGGCACGAGACCCAGTACTTC.

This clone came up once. CDR3 DNA sequence: TGTGCCAGCGGGAAACAGGGTCCCTACGAGCAGTACTTC. Protein product: CASGKQGPYEQYF. The genes are TRBV28 and TRBJ2-7, with a possible D match to TRBD1 (6 bases). The germline CDR1 and CDR2 sequences are MDHEN and SYDVKM. The CDR3 covers 13 residues. The V end was cut by 8 bases, the J end by 2 bases, with 13 bases between.

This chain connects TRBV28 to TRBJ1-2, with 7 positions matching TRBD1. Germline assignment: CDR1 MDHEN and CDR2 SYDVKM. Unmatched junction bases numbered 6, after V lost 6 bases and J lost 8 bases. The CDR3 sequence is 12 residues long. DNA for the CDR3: TGTGCCAGCAGGAGGGACAGTGAGGGCTACACCTTC. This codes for CASRRDSEGYTF.

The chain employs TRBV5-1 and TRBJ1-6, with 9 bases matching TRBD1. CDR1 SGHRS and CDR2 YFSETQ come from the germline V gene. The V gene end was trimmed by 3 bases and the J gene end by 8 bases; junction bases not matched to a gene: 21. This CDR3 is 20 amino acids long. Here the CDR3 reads CASSSKGTGTTRETDSPLHF. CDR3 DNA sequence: TGCGCCAGCAGCTCGAAAGGGACAGGGACGACGCGTGAGACGGATTCACCCCTCCACTTT.

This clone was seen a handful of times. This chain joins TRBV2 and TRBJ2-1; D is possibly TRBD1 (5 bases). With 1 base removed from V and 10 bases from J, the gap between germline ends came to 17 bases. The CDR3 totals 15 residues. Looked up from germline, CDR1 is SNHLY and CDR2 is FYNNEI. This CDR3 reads CASSEVKGWLGEQFF. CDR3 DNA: TGTGCCAGCAGTGAAGTAAAGGGGTGGCTTGGGGAGCAGTTCTTC.